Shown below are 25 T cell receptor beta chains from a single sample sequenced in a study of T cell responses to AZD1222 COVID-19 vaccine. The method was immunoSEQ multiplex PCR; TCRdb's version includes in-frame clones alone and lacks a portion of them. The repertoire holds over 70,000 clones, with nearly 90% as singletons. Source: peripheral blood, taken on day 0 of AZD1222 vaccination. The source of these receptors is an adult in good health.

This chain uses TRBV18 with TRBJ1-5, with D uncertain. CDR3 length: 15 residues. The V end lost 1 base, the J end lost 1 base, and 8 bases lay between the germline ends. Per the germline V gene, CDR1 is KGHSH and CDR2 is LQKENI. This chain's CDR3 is CASSPLSVSNQPQHF. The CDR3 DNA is TGTGCCAGCTCACCACTCTCAGTGAGCAATCAGCCCCAGCATTTT.

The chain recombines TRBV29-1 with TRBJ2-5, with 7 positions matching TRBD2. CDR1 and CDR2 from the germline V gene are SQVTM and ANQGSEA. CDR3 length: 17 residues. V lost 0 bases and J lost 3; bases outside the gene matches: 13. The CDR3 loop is CSVEDLGEGSRKETQYF. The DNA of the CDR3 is TGCAGCGTTGAAGATCTGGGGGAGGGCTCCCGCAAAGAGACCCAGTACTTC. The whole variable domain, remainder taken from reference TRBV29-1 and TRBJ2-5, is SAVISQKPSRDICQRGTSLTIQCQVDSQVTMMFWYRQQPGQSLTLIATANQGSEATYESGFVIDKFPISRPNLTFSTLTVSNMSPEDSSIYLCSVEDLGEGSRKETQYFGPGTRLLVL.

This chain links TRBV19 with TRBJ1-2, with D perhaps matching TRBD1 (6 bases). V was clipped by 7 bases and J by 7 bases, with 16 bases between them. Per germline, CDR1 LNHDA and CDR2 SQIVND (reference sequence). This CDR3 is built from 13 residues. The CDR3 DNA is TGTGCCAGTACCGAGGGGGATTTCGGTGGCTACACCTTC. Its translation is CASTEGDFGGYTF.

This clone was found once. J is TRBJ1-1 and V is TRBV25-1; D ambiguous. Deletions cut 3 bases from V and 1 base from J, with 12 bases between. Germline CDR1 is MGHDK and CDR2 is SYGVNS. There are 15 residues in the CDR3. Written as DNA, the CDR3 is TGTGCCAGCAGTGAGAGGGTCCAGCGGAACACTGAAGCTTTCTTT. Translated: CASSERVQRNTEAFF.

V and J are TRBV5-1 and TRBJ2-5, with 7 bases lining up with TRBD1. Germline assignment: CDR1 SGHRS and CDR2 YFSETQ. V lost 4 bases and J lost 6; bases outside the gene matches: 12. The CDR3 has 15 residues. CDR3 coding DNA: TGCGCCAGCAGCGGGCGGACAGGCCCGCAGCAGACCCAGTACTTC. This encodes CASSGRTGPQQTQYF.

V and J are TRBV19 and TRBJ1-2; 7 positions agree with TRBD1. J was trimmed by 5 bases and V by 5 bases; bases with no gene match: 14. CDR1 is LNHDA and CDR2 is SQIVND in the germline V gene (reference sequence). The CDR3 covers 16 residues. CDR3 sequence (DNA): TGTGCCAGTAGTTCGACCGGGACAGTCGCCGCTTATGGCTACACCTTC. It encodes CASSSTGTVAAYGYTF.

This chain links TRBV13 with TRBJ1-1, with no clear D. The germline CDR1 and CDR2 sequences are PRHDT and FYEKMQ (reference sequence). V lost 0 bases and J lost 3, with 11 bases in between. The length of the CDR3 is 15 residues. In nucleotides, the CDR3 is TGTGCCAGCAGCTTAGGCGACCGGACGGACACTGAAGCTTTCTTT. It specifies CASSLGDRTDTEAFF.

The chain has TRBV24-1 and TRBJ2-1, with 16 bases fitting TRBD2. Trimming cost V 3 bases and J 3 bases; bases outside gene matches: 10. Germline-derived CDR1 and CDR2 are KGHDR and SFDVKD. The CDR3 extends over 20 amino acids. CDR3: CATSDPSGTSGRAHYNEQFF. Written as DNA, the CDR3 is TGTGCCACCAGTGATCCATCCGGGACTAGCGGGAGGGCTCACTACAATGAGCAGTTCTTC.

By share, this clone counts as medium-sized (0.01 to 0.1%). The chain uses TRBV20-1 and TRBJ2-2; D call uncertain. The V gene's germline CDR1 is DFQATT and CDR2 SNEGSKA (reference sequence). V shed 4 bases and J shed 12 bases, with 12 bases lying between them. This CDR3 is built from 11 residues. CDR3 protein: CSANGLEKLFF. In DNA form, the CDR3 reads TGCAGTGCTAACGGGTTAGAGAAGCTGTTTTTT.

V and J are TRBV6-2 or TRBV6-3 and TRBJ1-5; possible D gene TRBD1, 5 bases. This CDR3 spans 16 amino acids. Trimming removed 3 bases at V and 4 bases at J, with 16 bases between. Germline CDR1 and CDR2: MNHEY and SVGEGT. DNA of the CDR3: TGTGCCAGCAGTTATGGGGGAGAGGTTTGGAATCAGCCCCAGCATTTT. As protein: CASSYGGEVWNQPQHF.

CDR3 sequence: CASSLREGENEYF. The CDR3 DNA is TGTGCCAGCAGCCTACGCGAGGGGGAAAACGAGTACTTC. V usage is TRBV16 and J usage is TRBJ2-7, with a possible D match to TRBD1 (6 bases). Germline V lookup: CDR1 KGHSY, CDR2 FQNENV. Trimming cost V 4 bases and J 11 bases, with 18 bases left between them. The CDR3 is made up of 13 amino acids. Full variable domain (rest looked up from reference TRBV16 and TRBJ2-7): GEEVAQTPKHLVRGEGQKAKLYCAPIKGHSYVFWYQQVLKNEFKFLISFQNENVFDETGMPKERFSAKCLPNSPCSLEIQATKLEDSAVYFCASSLREGENEYFGPGTRLTVT.

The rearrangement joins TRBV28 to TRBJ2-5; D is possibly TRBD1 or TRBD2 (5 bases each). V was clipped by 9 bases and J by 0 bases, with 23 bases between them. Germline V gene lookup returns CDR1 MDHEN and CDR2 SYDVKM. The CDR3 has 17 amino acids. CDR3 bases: TGTGCCAGTCGTACTTATGGAGAGGGGACGTACCAAGAGACCCAGTACTTC. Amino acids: CASRTYGEGTYQETQYF.

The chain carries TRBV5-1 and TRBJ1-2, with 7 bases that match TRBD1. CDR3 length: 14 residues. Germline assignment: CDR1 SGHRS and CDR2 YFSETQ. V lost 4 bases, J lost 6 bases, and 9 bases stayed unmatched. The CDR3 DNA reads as TGCGCCAGCAGCCCCTGGACAGGAGGGAATGGCTACACCTTC. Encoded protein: CASSPWTGGNGYTF.

CDR3 nucleotide sequence: TGTGCCAGCAGCAACGCACAGGGGCCCTGGGACACTGAAGCTTTCTTT. Translated, it gives CASSNAQGPWDTEAFF. The rearrangement links TRBV5-6 to TRBJ1-1, with 7 nucleotides matching TRBD1. This CDR3 comprises 16 residues. Germline CDR1 is SGHDT and CDR2 is YYEEEE. J was trimmed by 3 bases and V by 4 bases; bases with no gene match: 12. The full variable domain, with the rest looked up from reference TRBV5-6 and TRBJ1-1, is DAGVTQSPTHLIKTRGQQVTLRCSPKSGHDTVSWYQQALGQGPQFIFQYYEEEERQRGNFPDRFSGHQFPNYSSELNVNALLLGDSALYLCASSNAQGPWDTEAFFGQGTRLTVV.

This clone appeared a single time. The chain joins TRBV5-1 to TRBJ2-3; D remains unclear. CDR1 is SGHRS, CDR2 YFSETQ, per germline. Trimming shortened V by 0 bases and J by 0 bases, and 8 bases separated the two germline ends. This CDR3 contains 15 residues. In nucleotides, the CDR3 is TGCGCCAGCAGCTTGGTGTCTTCTAGCACAGATACGCAGTATTTT. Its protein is CASSLVSSSTDTQYF.

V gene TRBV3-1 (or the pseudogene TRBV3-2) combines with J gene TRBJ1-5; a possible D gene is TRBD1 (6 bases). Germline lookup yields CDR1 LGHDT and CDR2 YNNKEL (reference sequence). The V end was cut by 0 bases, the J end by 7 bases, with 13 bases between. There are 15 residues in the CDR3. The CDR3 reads CASSQDTGTGQPQHF. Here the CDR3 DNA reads TGTGCCAGCAGCCAAGATACAGGGACGGGACAGCCCCAGCATTTT.

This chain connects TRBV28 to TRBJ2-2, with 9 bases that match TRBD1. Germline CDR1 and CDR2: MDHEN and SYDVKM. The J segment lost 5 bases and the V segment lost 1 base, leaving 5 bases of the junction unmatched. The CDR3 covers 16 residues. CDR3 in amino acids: CASSLLGQGLTGELFF. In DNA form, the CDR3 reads TGTGCCAGCAGTTTATTGGGACAGGGATTGACCGGGGAGCTGTTTTTT.

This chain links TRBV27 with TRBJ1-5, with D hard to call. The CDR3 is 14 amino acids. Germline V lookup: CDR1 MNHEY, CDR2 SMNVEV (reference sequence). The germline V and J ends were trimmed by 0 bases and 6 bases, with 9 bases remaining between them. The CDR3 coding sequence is TGTGCCAGCAGTTTATCTCACGGGCGTCAGCCCCAGCATTTT. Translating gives CASSLSHGRQPQHF.

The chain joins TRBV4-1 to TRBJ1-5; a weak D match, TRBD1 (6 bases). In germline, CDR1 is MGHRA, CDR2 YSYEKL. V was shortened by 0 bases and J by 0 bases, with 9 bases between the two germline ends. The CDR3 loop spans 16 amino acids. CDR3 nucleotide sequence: TGCGCCAGCAGCCAAGAGGGCAGGGGTAGCAATCAGCCCCAGCATTTT. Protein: CASSQEGRGSNQPQHF.

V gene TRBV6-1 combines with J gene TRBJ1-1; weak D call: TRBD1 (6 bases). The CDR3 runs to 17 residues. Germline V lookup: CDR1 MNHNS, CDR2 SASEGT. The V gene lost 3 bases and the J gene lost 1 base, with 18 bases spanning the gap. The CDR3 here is CASSDFARLQGNTEAFF. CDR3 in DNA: TGTGCCAGCAGTGACTTCGCCCGACTACAGGGGAACACTGAAGCTTTCTTT.

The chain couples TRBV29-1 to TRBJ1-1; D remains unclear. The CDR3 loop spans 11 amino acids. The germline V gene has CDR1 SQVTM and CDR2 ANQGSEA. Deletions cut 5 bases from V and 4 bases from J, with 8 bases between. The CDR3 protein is CSVRSPTEAFF. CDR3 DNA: TGCAGCGTTCGGTCACCCACTGAAGCTTTCTTT.

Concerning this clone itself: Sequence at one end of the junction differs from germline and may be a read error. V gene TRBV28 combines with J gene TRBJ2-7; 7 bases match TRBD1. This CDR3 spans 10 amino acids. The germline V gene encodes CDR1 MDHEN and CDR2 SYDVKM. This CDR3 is CASRPGTVAF. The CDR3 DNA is TGTGCCAGCAGACCCGGGACAGTAGCCTTC.

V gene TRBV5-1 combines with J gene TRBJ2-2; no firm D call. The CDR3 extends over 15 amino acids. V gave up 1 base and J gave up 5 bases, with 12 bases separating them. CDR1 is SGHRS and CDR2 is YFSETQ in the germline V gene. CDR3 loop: CASSLLLGGTGELFF. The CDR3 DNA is TGCGCCAGCAGCTTGTTGCTGGGTGGGACCGGGGAGCTGTTTTTT.

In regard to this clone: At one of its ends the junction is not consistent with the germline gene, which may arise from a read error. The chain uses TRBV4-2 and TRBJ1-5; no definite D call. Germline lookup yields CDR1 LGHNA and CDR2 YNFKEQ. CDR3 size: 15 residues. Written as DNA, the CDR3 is TGTGCCAGCAGCCAAGGGAGAGGGTCAAATCCGCCCCAGCATTTT. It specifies CASSQGRGSNPPQHF.

CDR3 amino acids: CASSDWKTEQFF. The CDR3 DNA is TGTGCCAGCAGTGATTGGAAAACTGAGCAGTTCTTC. The genes are TRBV6-1 and TRBJ2-1; D gene ambiguous. This CDR3 region has 12 residues. V gave up 3 bases and J gave up 9 bases, with 9 bases separating them. The germline gives CDR1 MNHNS, CDR2 SASEGT.